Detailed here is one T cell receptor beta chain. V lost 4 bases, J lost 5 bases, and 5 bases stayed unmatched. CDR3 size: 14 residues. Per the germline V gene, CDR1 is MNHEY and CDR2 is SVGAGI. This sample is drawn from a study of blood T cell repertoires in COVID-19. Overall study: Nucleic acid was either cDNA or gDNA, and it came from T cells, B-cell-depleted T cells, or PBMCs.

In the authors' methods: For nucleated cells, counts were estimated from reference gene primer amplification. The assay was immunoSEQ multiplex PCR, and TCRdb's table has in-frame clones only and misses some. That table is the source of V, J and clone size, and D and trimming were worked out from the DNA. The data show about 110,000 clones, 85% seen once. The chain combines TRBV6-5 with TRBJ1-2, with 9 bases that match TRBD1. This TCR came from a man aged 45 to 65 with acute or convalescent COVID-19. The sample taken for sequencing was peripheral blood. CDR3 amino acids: CASSSAGTGYGYTF. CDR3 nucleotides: TGTGCCAGCAGTTCGGCCGGGACAGGGTATGGCTACACCTTC.